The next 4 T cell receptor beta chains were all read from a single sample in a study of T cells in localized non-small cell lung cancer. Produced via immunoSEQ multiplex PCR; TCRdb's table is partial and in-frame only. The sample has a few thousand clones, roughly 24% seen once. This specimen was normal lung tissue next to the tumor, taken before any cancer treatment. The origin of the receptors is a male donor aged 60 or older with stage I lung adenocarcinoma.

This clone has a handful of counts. CDR3 protein: CASTRQAPTNYGYTF. CDR3 DNA: TGTGCCAGCACCCGACAGGCGCCCACTAACTATGGCTACACCTTC. V is TRBV6-8 and J is TRBJ1-2; D is possibly TRBD1 (6 bases). Trimming stripped 7 bases from V and 0 bases from J, with 15 bases between. Germline CDR1 MNHGY, CDR2 SAAAGT. This CDR3 contains 15 residues.

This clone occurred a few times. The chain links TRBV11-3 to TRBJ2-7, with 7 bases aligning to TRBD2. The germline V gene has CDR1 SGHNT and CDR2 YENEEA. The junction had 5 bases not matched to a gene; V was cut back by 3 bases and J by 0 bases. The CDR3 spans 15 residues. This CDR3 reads CASSLAGGSSYEQYF. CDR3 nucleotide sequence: TGTGCCAGCAGCTTGGCCGGCGGGAGCTCCTACGAGCAGTACTTC. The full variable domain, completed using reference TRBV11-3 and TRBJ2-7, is EAGVVQSPRYKIIEKKQPVAFWCNPISGHNTLYWYLQNLGQGPELLIRYENEEAVDDSQLPKDRFSAERLKGVDSTLKIQPAELGDSAVYLCASSLAGGSSYEQYFGPGTRLTVT.

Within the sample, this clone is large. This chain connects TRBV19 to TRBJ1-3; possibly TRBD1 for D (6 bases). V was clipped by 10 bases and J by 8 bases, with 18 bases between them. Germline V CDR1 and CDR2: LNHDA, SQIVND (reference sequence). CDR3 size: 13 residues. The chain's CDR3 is CAISQGNGDTIYF. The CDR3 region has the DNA TGTGCCATCTCACAGGGAAACGGAGACACCATATATTTT.

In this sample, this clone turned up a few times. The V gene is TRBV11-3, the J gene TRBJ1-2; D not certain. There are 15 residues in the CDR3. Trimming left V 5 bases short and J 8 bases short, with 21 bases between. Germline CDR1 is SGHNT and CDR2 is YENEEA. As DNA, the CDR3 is TGTGCCAGCAGCGACGAGGGAGGCCGCGACGACGGCTACACCTTC. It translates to CASSDEGGRDDGYTF.